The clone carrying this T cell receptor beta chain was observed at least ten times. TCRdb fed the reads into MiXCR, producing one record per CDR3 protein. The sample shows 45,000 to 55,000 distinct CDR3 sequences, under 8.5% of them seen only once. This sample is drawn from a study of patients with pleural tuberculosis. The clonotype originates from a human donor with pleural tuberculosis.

CDR3 sequence reads: CASRVGQQVYGYTF. The CDR3 DNA follows: TGTGCCAGCAGGGTGGGACAGCAGGTCTATGGCTACACCTTC. V is TRBV2 and J is TRBJ1-2; 7 bases line up with TRBD1. Germline values: CDR1 SNHLY, CDR2 FYNNEI. The CDR3 is 14 residues long. V was pared by 6 bases and J by 4 bases, with 8 bases of the junction left unmatched. The whole variable domain, filled in from reference TRBV2 and TRBJ1-2, reads EPEVTQTPSHQVTQMGQEVILRCVPISNHLYFYWYRQILGQKVEFLVSFYNNEISEKSEIFDDQFSVERPDGSNFTLKIRSTKLEDSAMYFCASRVGQQVYGYTFGSGTRLTVV.